This T cell receptor (beta chain) was sequenced in a study of T cells in Graves' hyperthyroidism and ophthalmopathy. Amplification of TCR beta CDR3 regions was performed using RNA transcripts as template. TCR CDR3 regions were first amplified by RT-PCR with HTBI primers. One entry per CDR3 protein, called by TCRdb with MiXCR from the multiplex PCR reads. This sample has around 580,000 distinct CDR3 sequences, with roughly 46% found just once. This clonotype was counted many times. V was cut by 5 bases and J by 4 bases, with 14 bases left in between. CDR1 SGHTA and CDR2 FQGTGA come from the germline V gene. The CDR3 covers 15 residues.

This clonotype was sampled from a woman aged 18-30 years with Graves' hyperthyroidism. Specimen: peripheral blood or thyroid tissue (not recorded which). V and J are TRBV7-3 and TRBJ2-2, with D unclear. CDR3 region: CASSPGRIGTGELFF. The CDR3 DNA follows: TGTGCCAGCAGCCCGGGCAGGATCGGCACCGGGGAGCTGTTTTTT.